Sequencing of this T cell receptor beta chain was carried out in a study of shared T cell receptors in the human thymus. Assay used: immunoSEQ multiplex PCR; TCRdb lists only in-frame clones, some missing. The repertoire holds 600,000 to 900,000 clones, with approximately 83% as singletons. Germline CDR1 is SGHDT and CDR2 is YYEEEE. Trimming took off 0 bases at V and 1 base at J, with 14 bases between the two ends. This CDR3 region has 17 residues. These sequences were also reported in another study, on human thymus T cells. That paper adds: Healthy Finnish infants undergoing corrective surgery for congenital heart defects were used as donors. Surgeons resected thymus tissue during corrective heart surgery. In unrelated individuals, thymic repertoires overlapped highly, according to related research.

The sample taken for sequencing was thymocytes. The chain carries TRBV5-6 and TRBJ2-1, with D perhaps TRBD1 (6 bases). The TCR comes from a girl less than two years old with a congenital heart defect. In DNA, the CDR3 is TGTGCCAGCAGCTTGGGCGTGAGGGGGAAGTCCTACAATGAGCAGTTCTTC. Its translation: CASSLGVRGKSYNEQFF.